The 32 T cell receptor beta chains below were found in one sample sequenced in a study of T cell repertoires in cytomegalovirus infection (dated by TCRdb to about 2019). Antigens of these TCRs are unknown. What the treatment or condition label conveys for this sample: in vitro stimulation with specific CMV peptide epitopes to enrich CMV-specific T cells. Sequencing took place on an Illumina HiSeq 1500. TCRdb trimmed the raw reads at Q25, called clones with MiXCR and kept productive beta chains. Identical CDR3 protein sequences are pooled into one entry, listed with their most common genes and DNA. Across this sample there are roughly 990,000 distinct CDR3 sequences, with approximately 33% seen only once. The ten largest make up roughly 12% of the sample. The sample in question was cultured CD8+ T cells from PBMCs, obtained from culture after CMV antigen stimulation. These receptor sequences come from a human donor in good health (CMV status not recorded). Some clones in this sample may be carry-over from other donors' samples.

This clonotype was counted between two and nine times. The rearrangement joins TRBV28 to TRBJ2-5; D may be TRBD2 (5 bases). The CDR3 totals 17 residues. Trimming cost V 1 base and J 5 bases, with 20 bases left between them. Germline-derived CDR1 and CDR2 are MDHEN and SYDVKM. DNA for the CDR3: TGTGCCAGCAGTTTATCTCCTCGGACTGGGGAATGGGAGACCCAGTACTTC. This translates into CASSLSPRTGEWETQYF.

This clonotype was recorded at least ten times. This chain uses TRBV7-9 with TRBJ2-3; D may be TRBD1 (5 bases). The CDR3 spans 14 residues. The germline gives CDR1 SEHNR, CDR2 FQNEAQ (reference sequence). Trimming removed 3 bases at V and 0 bases at J, with 7 bases between. DNA for the CDR3: TGTGCCAGCAGCTTGGACATTAGCACAGATACGCAGTATTTT. Translation gives CASSLDISTDTQYF.

The chain has TRBV28 and TRBJ1-4; the D is unclear. The CDR3 covers 15 residues. CDR1 is MDHEN and CDR2 is SYDVKM in the germline V gene. The ends were cut back, 5 bases at V and 11 bases at J, with 21 bases in the middle. The CDR3 nucleotides are TGTGCCAGCAGTCCGATGACATCGCGGGCTAGGAAACTGTTTTTT. Its translation is CASSPMTSRARKLFF.

The V gene is TRBV5-4, the J gene TRBJ2-5; weak D call: TRBD1 (5 bases). CDR3 length: 15 amino acids. Trimming cost V 2 bases and J 4 bases, with 15 bases left between them. Germline V gives CDR1 SGHNT, CDR2 YYREEE (reference sequence). As DNA, the CDR3 is TGTGCCAGCAGCTTCCGGTCCGGGCAGGGAGAGACCCAGTACTTC. It is translated as CASSFRSGQGETQYF.

This clonotype occurred many times. The chain links TRBV11-2 to TRBJ2-1; the D gene is possibly TRBD1 (6 bases). V was cut by 4 bases and J by 4 bases, with 20 bases left in between. From germline, CDR1 is SGHAT and CDR2 FQNNGV. The CDR3 totals 17 residues. CDR3 sequence: CASSSDSFEPGYNEQFF. CDR3 coding DNA: TGTGCCAGCAGCTCGGACAGCTTCGAACCCGGATACAATGAGCAGTTCTTC.

Concerning this clonotype itself: This may stem from a read error, because a much larger clone lies one nucleotide away. The CDR3 DNA reads TGTGCCAGCAGCTTCCAGGGGACGGGAGAGACCCAGTACTTC. This sequence encodes CASSFQGTGETQYF. The chain links TRBV7-8 to TRBJ2-5; perhaps TRBD1 as D (6 bases). In germline, CDR1 is SGHVS, CDR2 FQNEAQ. CDR3 size: 14 residues. V lost 3 bases and J 4 bases, leaving 12 bases between the germline ends.

As concerns this clonotype: One junction end does not reproduce the germline sequence, and a read error may be involved. The rearrangement uses TRBV5-1 and TRBJ2-1, with TRBD2 matching 10 bases. The CDR3 totals 15 residues. Germline lookup yields CDR1 SGHRS and CDR2 YFSETQ. The CDR3 here is CANSPLAGPYNEQFF. For the CDR3, the DNA is TGCGCCAACAGCCCACTAGCGGGGCCCTACAATGAGCAGTTCTTC.

This clonotype was picked up one time. The gene calls are TRBV27 and TRBJ2-7, with unresolved D. CDR1 is MNHEY, CDR2 SMNVEV, per germline (reference sequence). V was trimmed by 4 bases and J by 4 bases, leaving 14 bases between them. This CDR3 spans 14 amino acids. In nucleotides, the CDR3 is TGTGCCAGCAGTTCCCGACCGTTAGAGTACGAGCAGTACTTC. Its translation: CASSSRPLEYEQYF.

This rearrangement joins TRBV6-6 to TRBJ2-1, with TRBD2 matching 13 bases. V trimming: 0 bases; J trimming: 3 bases; junction bases outside the gene matches: 5. CDR3 length equals 18 residues. Germline V gene lookup returns CDR1 MNHNY and CDR2 SVGAGI (reference sequence). The CDR3, as DNA: TGTGCCAGCAGTTACTCCGTTGGACTAGCGGGGGTCTACAATGAGCAGTTCTTC. Residues: CASSYSVGLAGVYNEQFF.

This clonotype has only a few counts. The CDR3 nucleotides are TGTGCCAGCAGCCAAGATCCGGTCGGATTCTATAGCAATCAGCCCCAGCATTTT. It codes for CASSQDPVGFYSNQPQHF. The genes are TRBV4-2 and TRBJ1-5; D not certain. The V gene lost 0 bases and the J gene lost 0 bases, with 15 bases spanning the gap. The CDR3 is made up of 18 amino acids. In germline, CDR1 is LGHNA, CDR2 YNFKEQ.

This clonotype has a count of ten or more. The V gene is TRBV7-9, the J gene TRBJ1-5; a weak D match, TRBD1 (6 bases). V dropped 1 base and J dropped 5 bases, with 6 bases sitting between them. The CDR3 is made up of 13 amino acids. In germline, CDR1 is SEHNR, CDR2 FQNEAQ (reference sequence). The CDR3 here is CASSLEGDQPQHF. The CDR3, as DNA: TGTGCCAGCAGCTTAGAGGGGGATCAGCCCCAGCATTTT.

This clonotype was seen repeatedly, ten times or more. One junction end disagrees with the germline gene, perhaps due to a read error. The chain couples TRBV12-3 or TRBV12-4 to TRBJ1-6; no firm D call. The CDR3 runs to 13 residues. This CDR3 reads CASSLAKEMELLF. Here the CDR3 DNA reads TGTGCCAGCAGTTTAGCGAAGGAAATGGAGTTACTTTTC.

The J gene is TRBJ2-3, the V gene TRBV7-6; D unresolved. Trimming took 3 bases from V and 6 from J, leaving 16 bases between them. The CDR3 sequence is 15 residues long. The V gene's germline CDR1 is SGHVS and CDR2 FNYEAQ. The CDR3 is CASSFLGLGDDTQYF. For the CDR3, the DNA is TGTGCCAGCAGCTTCCTAGGGCTAGGAGACGATACGCAGTATTTT.

This sequence joins TRBV7-6 and TRBJ2-7; the D is unclear. The CDR3 extends over 11 amino acids. V was pared by 3 bases and J by 6 bases, with 6 bases between. CDR1 SGHVS and CDR2 FNYEAQ come from the germline V gene. CDR3 sequence reads: CASSFVGEQYF. The CDR3 nucleotides read TGTGCCAGCAGCTTTGTAGGCGAGCAGTACTTC.

This clonotype was counted many times. V usage is TRBV7-6 and J usage is TRBJ2-2; the match to TRBD1 covers 7 bases. The germline V gene encodes CDR1 SGHVS and CDR2 FNYEAQ. The CDR3 loop spans 18 amino acids. V shed 10 bases, J shed 0 bases, and the junction held 17 bases outside the gene matches. In DNA, the CDR3 is TGTGCCACCTTTCCCCTGTCGGGACAGCTATCGAACACCGGGGAGCTGTTTTTT. This codes for CATFPLSGQLSNTGELFF.

The chain carries TRBV7-2 and TRBJ2-7; D is perhaps TRBD2 (6 bases). The CDR3 length is 14 residues. Trimming left V 5 bases short and J 2 bases short, with 13 bases between. The germline V gene encodes CDR1 SGHTA and CDR2 FQGNSA. In DNA form, the CDR3 reads TGTGCCAGCAGCCCCATGGGGGGTGCCTACGAGCAGTACTTC. This encodes CASSPMGGAYEQYF.

The table lists this clonotype with a few counts. The chain is built from TRBV6-6 and TRBJ1-1, with D possibly TRBD1 on 5 matching bases. Germline V gives CDR1 MNHNY, CDR2 SVGAGI (reference sequence). The CDR3 is 16 residues long. V lost 1 base to trimming and J lost 1 base, with 13 bases between them. CDR3 in amino acids: CASSYYQEGPNTEAFF. The CDR3 DNA follows: TGTGCCAGCAGTTACTATCAGGAGGGACCGAACACTGAAGCTTTCTTT.

The chain couples TRBV4-1 to TRBJ1-4; TRBD1 aligns across 9 bases. The CDR3 totals 16 residues. J was trimmed by 8 bases and V by 0 bases; bases with no gene match: 7. Germline V gene sequence: CDR1 MGHRA, CDR2 YSYEKL. The DNA for the CDR3 is TGCGCCAGCAGCCAAGAAGCCGGGACAGGGAGAGAAAAACTGTTTTTT. The encoded protein is CASSQEAGTGREKLFF.

This clonotype occurred a few times. The J gene is TRBJ2-3, the V gene TRBV19, with D possibly called TRBD1 or TRBD2 (6 bases each). The CDR3 has 15 amino acids. Germline V gives CDR1 LNHDA, CDR2 SQIVND (reference sequence). The V gene lost 3 bases and the J gene lost 5 bases, with 15 bases spanning the gap. The chain's CDR3 is CASSIGWGAQDTQYF. The CDR3 region has the DNA TGTGCCAGTAGTATTGGTTGGGGGGCGCAAGATACGCAGTATTTT.

The chain recombines TRBV4-2 with TRBJ1-5; D is unresolved. This CDR3 has 16 amino acids. Germline-derived CDR1 and CDR2 are LGHNA and YNFKEQ. V was pared by 0 bases and J by 5 bases, with 14 bases between. The CDR3 reads CASSQDWAGGHQPQHF. The CDR3 nucleotides read TGTGCCAGCAGCCAAGATTGGGCCGGAGGTCATCAGCCCCAGCATTTT.

This clonotype came up a few times. V is TRBV4-1 and J is TRBJ2-5; D not certain. Germline CDR1 reads MGHRA; CDR2 reads YSYEKL. The germline V and J ends were trimmed by 4 bases and 5 bases, with 14 bases remaining between them. This CDR3 region has 14 residues. The CDR3 DNA sequence: TGCGCCAGCAGCCTGCCCCAGACCGGGGAGACCCAGTACTTC. This sequence encodes CASSLPQTGETQYF.

Only a few counts were recorded for this clonotype. This chain uses TRBV27 with TRBJ1-5; 7 bases fit TRBD1. CDR1 is MNHEY, CDR2 SMNVEV, per germline (reference sequence). V gave up 5 bases and J gave up 9 bases; unmatched junction bases: 10. The CDR3 consists of 14 residues. CDR3 sequence reads: CASSHTGVSGPQHF. The DNA of the CDR3 is TGTGCCAGCAGTCACACAGGGGTTTCGGGGCCCCAGCATTTT.

The chain recombines TRBV27 with TRBJ1-2; D gene unclear. CDR3 size: 13 residues. V lost 5 bases, J lost 8 bases, and 15 bases lay in between. Per the germline V gene, CDR1 is MNHEY and CDR2 is SMNVEV (reference sequence). As DNA, the CDR3 is TGTGCCAGCAGTCCTAAGGCTCCCTGGGGCTACACCTTC. Encoded protein: CASSPKAPWGYTF.

This clonotype was picked up one time. The chain couples TRBV29-1 to TRBJ2-1; a possible D gene is TRBD1 (6 bases). The CDR3 loop spans 11 amino acids. V was cut by 4 bases and J by 7 bases, with 8 bases left in between. Germline CDR1 SQVTM, CDR2 ANQGSEA. The CDR3 is CSVAGENEQFF. Written as DNA, the CDR3 is TGCAGCGTTGCAGGGGAGAATGAGCAGTTCTTC.

The chain carries TRBV13 and TRBJ2-7; D uncertain. The CDR3 is 17 residues long. V was cut by 6 bases and J by 2 bases, with 23 bases left in between. In germline, CDR1 is PRHDT, CDR2 FYEKMQ (reference sequence). In DNA form, the CDR3 reads TGTGCCAGCAGTTCACCCTCGGGTCCAGGCCCTACCTACGAGCAGTACTTC. It is translated as CASSSPSGPGPTYEQYF.

This clonotype was counted ten times or more. V is TRBV4-1 and J is TRBJ2-3; D not resolved. V lost 4 bases, J lost 2 bases, and 10 bases lay in between. This CDR3 is 14 amino acids long. Germline CDR1 is MGHRA and CDR2 is YSYEKL. The CDR3 bases are TGCGCCAGCAGCCCCTACAAGTACACAGATACGCAGTATTTT. Translated: CASSPYKYTDTQYF.

This clonotype was seen ten or more times. The chain recombines TRBV5-6 with TRBJ2-1; D is ambiguous. CDR3 length: 11 residues. The V gene lost 2 bases and the J gene lost 6 bases, with 3 bases spanning the gap. CDR1 is SGHDT, CDR2 YYEEEE, per germline. The CDR3 is CASSLANEQFF. DNA for the CDR3: TGTGCCAGCAGCTTAGCCAATGAGCAGTTCTTC.

This clonotype was seen many times. This chain links TRBV19 with TRBJ1-5, with D hard to call. V lost 7 bases to trimming and J lost 0 bases, with 13 bases between them. CDR3 length equals 15 residues. CDR1 and CDR2 (germline): LNHDA, SQIVND (reference sequence). The CDR3 DNA sequence: TGTGCCAGTACCTCGATGTTGACTAGCAATCAGCCCCAGCATTTT. Its translation is CASTSMLTSNQPQHF.

This clonotype showed up just a few times. The J gene is TRBJ1-5, the V gene TRBV7-8; a weak D match, TRBD1 (5 bases). Germline-derived CDR1 and CDR2 are SGHVS and FQNEAQ. The CDR3 has 14 amino acids. Trimming cost V 5 bases and J 6 bases, with 14 bases left between them. The chain's CDR3 is CASSPSGLSQPQHF. CDR3 in DNA: TGTGCCAGCAGCCCCTCGGGGCTGAGTCAGCCCCAGCATTTT.

This clonotype was detected many times. V usage is TRBV7-6 and J usage is TRBJ2-1; 10 bases match TRBD2. There are 16 residues in the CDR3. CDR1 SGHVS and CDR2 FNYEAQ come from the germline V gene. V shed 1 base, J shed 7 bases, and the junction held 7 bases outside the gene matches. CDR3 in amino acids: CASSLEGTSAANEQFF. DNA for the CDR3: TGTGCCAGCAGCTTAGAAGGGACTAGCGCAGCGAATGAGCAGTTCTTC.

The V and J genes are TRBV7-6 and TRBJ2-3; D remains ambiguous. This CDR3 contains 14 residues. Trimming removed 2 bases at V and 4 bases at J, with 10 bases between. Germline V gene sequence: CDR1 SGHVS, CDR2 FNYEAQ. The CDR3 coding sequence is TGTGCCAGCAGCTTAAGGGCCATAGCAGATACGCAGTATTTT. It translates to CASSLRAIADTQYF.

The chain has TRBV6-6 and TRBJ2-7; TRBD2 aligns across 10 bases. The V gene's germline CDR1 is MNHNY and CDR2 SVGAGI (reference sequence). The CDR3 is 17 residues long. Written as DNA, the CDR3 is TGTGTATGCGAGTGGGTAGCGGGGGGCTTCGCTTCCTACGAGCAGTACGTC. Translated: CVCEWVAGGFASYEQYV.